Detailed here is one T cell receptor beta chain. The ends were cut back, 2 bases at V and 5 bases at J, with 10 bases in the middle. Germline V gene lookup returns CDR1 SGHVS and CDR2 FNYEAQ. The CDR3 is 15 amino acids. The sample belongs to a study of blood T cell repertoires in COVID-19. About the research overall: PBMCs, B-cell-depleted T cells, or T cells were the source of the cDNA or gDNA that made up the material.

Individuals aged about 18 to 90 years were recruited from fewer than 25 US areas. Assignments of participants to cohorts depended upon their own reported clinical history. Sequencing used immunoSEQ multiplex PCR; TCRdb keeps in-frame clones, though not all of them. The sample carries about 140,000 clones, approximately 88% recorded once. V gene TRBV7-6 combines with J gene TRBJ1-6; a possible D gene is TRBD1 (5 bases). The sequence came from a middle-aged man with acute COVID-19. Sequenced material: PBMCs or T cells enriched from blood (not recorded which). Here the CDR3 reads CASSLRGTDNSPLHF. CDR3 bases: TGTGCCAGCAGCTTAAGGGGAACTGATAATTCACCCCTCCACTTT.